This TCR beta chain came from a study of cytomegalovirus exposure and HLA in healthy donors. Study findings and constraints: In vitro checks showed that a few CMV-associated chains really do target CMV antigens. Within an earlier analysis, most TCR beta V segments proved productive either about 87% or about 30% of the time. Accurate HLA-A and HLA-B prediction from TCR beta sequences was reported for most subjects.

With respect to this clone: Its antigen remains unidentified.

Amplification used 60 Vbeta primers and 13 Jbeta primers. Clones were read by immunoSEQ multiplex PCR, and TCRdb kept only the in-frame ones, dropping some. The sample lists approximately 120,000 clones; more than 80% were seen once. The CDR3 is 14 amino acids. Germline CDR1 reads MDHEN; CDR2 reads SYDVKM. Trimming shortened V by 4 bases and J by 7 bases, and 17 bases separated the two germline ends. Everyone who donated was a healthy bone marrow donor. The sequencing input was PBMCs. The receptor's source is a woman aged 30 to 39 in good health and CMV-seropositive. The chain is built from TRBV28 and TRBJ2-7, with D tentatively TRBD1 (6 bases). This CDR3 is CASSSPPGAHEQYF. CDR3 bases: TGTGCCAGCAGTTCACCGCCAGGGGCCCATGAGCAGTACTTC. The variable domain in full, completed from reference TRBV28 and TRBJ2-7, reads DVKVTQSSRYLVKRTGEKVFLECVQDMDHENMFWYRQDPGLGLRLIYFSYDVKMKEKGDIPEGYSVSREKKERFSLILESASTNQTSMYLCASSSPPGAHEQYFGPGTRLTVT.